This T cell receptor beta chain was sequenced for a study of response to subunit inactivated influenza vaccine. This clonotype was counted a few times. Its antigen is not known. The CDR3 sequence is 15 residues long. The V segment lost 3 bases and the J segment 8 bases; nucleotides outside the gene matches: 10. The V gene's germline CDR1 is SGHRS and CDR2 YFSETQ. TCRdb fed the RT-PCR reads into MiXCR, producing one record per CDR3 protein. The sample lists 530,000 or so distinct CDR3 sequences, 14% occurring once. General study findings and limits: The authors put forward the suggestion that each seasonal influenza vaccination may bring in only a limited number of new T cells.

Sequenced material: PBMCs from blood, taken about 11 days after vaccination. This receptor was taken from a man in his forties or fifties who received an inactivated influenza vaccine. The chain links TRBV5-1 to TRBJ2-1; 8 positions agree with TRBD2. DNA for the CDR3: TGCGCCAGCAGCTCTGTAGCGGGACCGGCGGATGAGCAGTTCTTC. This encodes CASSSVAGPADEQFF.